The 26 T cell receptor beta chains given below trace back to one sample, sequenced in a study of blood T cell repertoires in COVID-19. The table came from immunoSEQ multiplex PCR; TCRdb's copy has only in-frame clones and leaves some out. The sample holds roughly 56,000 clones; more than 85% are singletons and the top ten take about 6%. The sample consisted of peripheral blood. Receptors were obtained from a man aged 50-59 years with active COVID-19.

The rearrangement joins TRBV6-5 to TRBJ2-7, with D perhaps TRBD1 (5 bases). CDR1 and CDR2 from the germline V gene are MNHEY and SVGAGI. CDR3 length: 13 amino acids. With 5 bases removed from V and 7 bases from J, the gap between germline ends came to 15 bases. In nucleotides, the CDR3 is TGTGCCAGCAGTACCCGGCAGGGTGGAGAGCAGTACTTC. Translating it yields CASSTRQGGEQYF.

The gene calls are TRBV5-1 and TRBJ2-7; 9 bases are shared with TRBD1. The V gene's germline CDR1 is SGHRS and CDR2 YFSETQ. The CDR3 covers 14 residues. The J segment lost 2 bases and the V segment lost 2 bases, leaving 2 bases of the junction unmatched. The CDR3 sequence is CASSFRQGAYEQYF. The CDR3 DNA reads TGCGCCAGCAGCTTCCGACAGGGGGCCTACGAGCAGTACTTC.

J is TRBJ2-5 and V is TRBV10-2; 9 nucleotides line up with TRBD2. V shed 0 bases, J shed 5 bases, and the junction held 4 bases outside the gene matches. This CDR3 spans 15 amino acids. Germline loops: CDR1 WSHSY, CDR2 SAAADI. CDR3 DNA sequence: TGCGCCAGCAGTGAGTCAAGCGGGGGGCGGGAGACCCAGTACTTC. It is translated as CASSESSGGRETQYF.

This chain uses TRBV6-5 with TRBJ2-3; the match to TRBD1 covers 11 bases. CDR3 length: 16 amino acids. The germline V gene has CDR1 MNHEY and CDR2 SVGAGI. Trimming cost V 2 bases and J 7 bases; bases outside gene matches: 8. CDR3 sequence (DNA): TGTGCCAGCAGTTACGCCAGGACAGGGGGCGAAAATACGCAGTATTTT. Its protein product is CASSYARTGGENTQYF.

The rearrangement uses TRBV3-1 (or the pseudogene TRBV3-2) and TRBJ2-1; perhaps TRBD1 as D (5 bases). CDR1 LGHDT and CDR2 YNNKEL come from the germline V gene (reference sequence). With 0 bases removed from V and 9 bases from J, the gap between germline ends came to 9 bases. CDR3 size: 13 residues. As DNA, the CDR3 is TGTGCCAGCAGCCAAGATGGGGCCAGTGAGCAGTTCTTC. Protein product: CASSQDGASEQFF.

The genes are TRBV4-2 and TRBJ1-3; D is ambiguous. Germline assignment: CDR1 LGHNA and CDR2 YNFKEQ. The CDR3 runs 14 residues. V was pared by 4 bases and J by 0 bases, with 7 bases between. Here the CDR3 DNA reads TGTGCCAGCAGCCGCGGGCGCTCTGGAAACACCATATATTTT. It specifies CASSRGRSGNTIYF.

V is TRBV20-1 and J is TRBJ1-2; the D is unclear. With 3 bases removed from V and 2 bases from J, the gap between germline ends came to 13 bases. Germline CDR1 reads DFQATT; CDR2 reads SNEGSKA (reference sequence). The CDR3 length is 14 residues. The CDR3 reads CSASTQGGNYGYTF. The DNA of the CDR3 is TGCAGTGCTAGTACACAAGGCGGGAACTATGGCTACACCTTC.

The gene calls are TRBV2 and TRBJ2-7; the match to TRBD2 covers 7 bases. Germline values: CDR1 SNHLY, CDR2 FYNNEI. The trim removed 10 bases at V and 4 bases at J, leaving 10 bases unmatched. The CDR3 length is 13 residues. The CDR3 is CAKGKGGSYEQYF. Written as DNA, the CDR3 is TGTGCCAAAGGGAAGGGCGGGAGTTACGAGCAGTACTTC.

J is TRBJ1-4 and V is TRBV7-9; the D is unclear. The V end lost 5 bases, the J end lost 7 bases, and 14 bases lay between the germline ends. There are 14 residues in the CDR3. Germline CDR1 SEHNR, CDR2 FQNEAQ (reference sequence). The CDR3 DNA follows: TGTGCCAGCAGCGACGAAAGAGGTTTTGAAAAACTGTTTTTT. This translates into CASSDERGFEKLFF.

The chain combines TRBV7-2 with TRBJ2-5; 9 bases match TRBD2. Germline trimming cut 4 bases from V and 3 bases from J; bases unmatched to any gene: 3. CDR3 length equals 14 residues. Germline V CDR1 and CDR2: SGHTA, FQGNSA. The CDR3, as DNA: TGTGCCAGCAGCTCCCGGACTAGCGAAGAGACCCAGTACTTC. It translates to CASSSRTSEETQYF.

This chain uses TRBV30 with TRBJ2-7, with D hard to call. Germline-derived CDR1 and CDR2 are GTSNPN and SVGIG (reference sequence). Trimming took 3 bases from V and 6 from J, leaving 9 bases between them. There are 11 residues in the CDR3. The CDR3: CAWRAPGEQYF. The CDR3 nucleotides are TGTGCCTGGAGGGCCCCGGGCGAGCAGTACTTC. Filled out from reference TRBV30 and TRBJ2-7, the complete variable domain reads SQTIHQWPATLVQPVGSPLSLECTVEGTSNPNLYWYRQAAGRGLQLLFYSVGIGQISSEVPQNLSASRPQDRQFILSSKKLLLSDSGFYLCAWRAPGEQYFGPGTRLTVT.

J is TRBJ1-2 and V is TRBV2; D may be TRBD1 (5 bases). Germline CDR1 and CDR2: SNHLY and FYNNEI. Trimming cost V 9 bases and J 4 bases, with 21 bases left between them. The CDR3 runs to 15 residues. DNA for the CDR3: TGTGCCAGTCGCTTGGGCGGGGGAGTTGGCTATGGCTACACCTTC. Amino acid sequence: CASRLGGGVGYGYTF.

The chain employs TRBV7-9 and TRBJ2-1; the D is unclear. The germline V and J ends were trimmed by 5 bases and 7 bases, with 15 bases remaining between them. The CDR3 covers 14 residues. Germline V gene data show CDR1 as SEHNR and CDR2 as FQNEAQ (reference sequence). In DNA form, the CDR3 reads TGTGCCAGCAGCCCCCCTAGTTCGGGTAATGAGCAGTTCTTC. It translates to CASSPPSSGNEQFF.

This clone was seen only once. The chain uses TRBV3-1 (or the pseudogene TRBV3-2) and TRBJ2-3, with 10 bases that match TRBD2. V shed 7 bases and J 3 bases; nucleotides not matched to a gene: 7. CDR3 length equals 15 residues. CDR1 and CDR2 (germline): LGHDT, YNNKEL (reference sequence). The CDR3 DNA follows: TGTGCCAGCACGGCTAGCGGGGGTGGTACAGATACGCAGTATTTT. Amino acid sequence: CASTASGGGTDTQYF.

The rearrangement links TRBV10-3 to TRBJ2-5; 10 nucleotides agree with TRBD2. The CDR3 contains 17 residues. CDR1 ENHRY and CDR2 SYGVKD come from the germline V gene. Trimming at V came to 0 bases and at J to 3 bases, leaving 7 bases not matched to a gene. Written as DNA, the CDR3 is TGTGCCATCAGTGAGTCGTGGGCTAGCGGGGGTAAAGAGACCCAGTACTTC. Translated: CAISESWASGGKETQYF.

The V call is TRBV9, the J call TRBJ1-1; 9 bases agree with TRBD1. After removal of 4 bases from V and 5 bases from J, the junction contained 9 bases not matched to a gene. The CDR3 has 15 amino acids. CDR1 and CDR2 from the germline V gene are SGDLS and YYNGEE. CDR3 DNA sequence: TGTGCCAGCAGCACCGGACAGGGGAGGTGGACTGAAGCTTTCTTT. Encoded protein: CASSTGQGRWTEAFF.

J is TRBJ1-5 and V is TRBV7-8; 7 nucleotides line up with TRBD1. CDR1 is SGHVS, CDR2 FQNEAQ, per germline. The CDR3 is 17 residues long. V lost 1 base, J lost 2 bases, and 8 bases stayed unmatched. The CDR3 sequence: CASSLVSGGQGNQPQHF. The DNA of the CDR3 is TGTGCCAGCAGCTTAGTGTCAGGGGGTCAGGGCAATCAGCCCCAGCATTTT.

This sequence joins TRBV7-8 and TRBJ2-1; 14 nucleotides match TRBD2. V dropped 5 bases and J dropped 15; count of bases not matched to a gene: 6. There are 13 residues in the CDR3. Germline CDR1 reads SGHVS; CDR2 reads FQNEAQ. CDR3 region: CASSPGLAGASFF. The CDR3, as DNA: TGTGCCAGCAGCCCGGGACTAGCGGGAGCATCGTTCTTC.

The CDR3 nucleotides read TGTGCCAGCAGCACCATGGACAGGGTACTTTACAATGAGCAGTTCTTC. Its protein product is CASSTMDRVLYNEQFF. The chain uses TRBV27 and TRBJ2-1; 8 bases agree with TRBD1. The CDR3 loop spans 16 amino acids. Germline CDR1 reads MNHEY; CDR2 reads SMNVEV (reference sequence). Trimming removed 6 bases from V and 4 bases from J; junction bases left unmatched: 11.

The chain recombines TRBV7-9 with TRBJ2-7; D is possibly TRBD1 (6 bases). The CDR3 runs 17 residues. Trimming shortened V by 5 bases and J by 3 bases, and 23 bases separated the two germline ends. Germline CDR1 and CDR2: SEHNR and FQNEAQ (reference sequence). The CDR3 is CASSPYSGARDIYEQYF. The CDR3 DNA reads as TGTGCCAGCAGCCCTTACTCAGGGGCCAGGGATATCTACGAGCAGTACTTC. The whole variable domain, remainder taken from reference TRBV7-9 and TRBJ2-7, is DTGVSQNPRHKITKRGQNVTFRCDPISEHNRLYWYRQTLGQGPEFLTYFQNEAQLEKSRLLSDRFSAERPKGSFSTLEIQRTEQGDSAMYLCASSPYSGARDIYEQYFGPGTRLTVT.

The V and J genes are TRBV10-3 and TRBJ2-3, with D maybe TRBD2 (6 bases). This CDR3 region has 16 residues. The germline V gene has CDR1 ENHRY and CDR2 SYGVKD. The V end was cut by 1 base, the J end by 1 base, with 12 bases between. The CDR3 is CAISEYSGVGTDTQYF. The CDR3 nucleotides read TGTGCCATCAGTGAGTATTCGGGAGTCGGCACAGATACGCAGTATTTT.

The J gene is TRBJ2-7, the V gene TRBV5-6; possibly TRBD2 for D (5 bases). V gave up 6 bases and J gave up 0 bases, with 13 bases separating them. The CDR3 loop spans 14 amino acids. Germline V gives CDR1 SGHDT, CDR2 YYEEEE. For the CDR3, the DNA is TGTGCCAGCACCACCCGGGGTAACTCCTACGAGCAGTACTTC. It is translated as CASTTRGNSYEQYF. Full variable domain (missing parts from reference TRBV5-6 and TRBJ2-7): DAGVTQSPTHLIKTRGQQVTLRCSPKSGHDTVSWYQQALGQGPQFIFQYYEEEERQRGNFPDRFSGHQFPNYSSELNVNALLLGDSALYLCASTTRGNSYEQYFGPGTRLTVT.

CDR3 coding DNA: TGCGCCAGCAGCTGGAGCGGGAGGGCCGGCAATGAGCAGTTCTTC. Translating it yields CASSWSGRAGNEQFF. The rearrangement uses TRBV5-1 and TRBJ2-1, with TRBD2 identical over 10 bases. Germline CDR1 is SGHRS and CDR2 is YFSETQ. J was trimmed by 6 bases and V by 3 bases; bases with no gene match: 6. This CDR3 comprises 15 residues.

In this sample, this clone turned up a few times. This CDR3 reads CASSQEGTPSGPQHF. CDR3 in DNA: TGCGCCAGCAGCCAAGAAGGGACACCGTCTGGGCCCCAGCATTTT. The J gene is TRBJ1-5, the V gene TRBV4-3, with a weak D call TRBD1 (6 bases). CDR1 is LGHNA and CDR2 is YSLEER in the germline V gene. The CDR3 runs 15 residues. Trimming took off 0 bases at V and 9 bases at J, with 15 bases between the two ends.

This chain connects TRBV3-1 (or the pseudogene TRBV3-2) to TRBJ2-3; D might be TRBD2 (6 bases). Trimming left V 5 bases short and J 6 bases short, with 15 bases between. The CDR3 loop spans 14 amino acids. The germline V gene has CDR1 LGHDT and CDR2 YNNKEL (reference sequence). CDR3 amino acids: CASSISGAVDTQYF. In DNA form, the CDR3 reads TGTGCCAGCAGCATTAGCGGCGCCGTCGATACGCAGTATTTT.

The chain carries TRBV5-1 and TRBJ2-2; the match to TRBD1 covers 10 bases. Germline values: CDR1 SGHRS, CDR2 YFSETQ. The V and J ends lost 6 bases and 4 bases, in that order; junction bases with no gene match: 15. This CDR3 region has 18 residues. The CDR3: CASTQSPPGTGATGELFF. CDR3 sequence (DNA): TGCGCCAGCACCCAGTCCCCCCCGGGGACAGGGGCCACCGGGGAGCTGTTTTTT.